This T cell receptor (beta chain) came from a study of blood T cell repertoires in COVID-19. Background on the study: The origin of the acute and convalescent COVID-19 samples was the United States, Italy and Spain. T cells, B-cell-depleted T cells, or PBMCs supplied cDNA or gDNA.

Per the authors' pipeline: Estimated nucleated cell counts came from reference gene primer amplification. Sequenced by immunoSEQ multiplex PCR; TCRdb stores in-frame clones only, minus some. V and J calls and clone size are as listed in that table; D and trimming were resolved from the DNA. The sample holds roughly 62,000 clones, more than 85% seen once. After removal of 4 bases from V and 6 bases from J, the junction contained 8 bases not matched to a gene. This CDR3 has 14 amino acids. Germline V gene data show CDR1 as SGHKS and CDR2 as YYEKEE (reference sequence). Specimen: peripheral blood. The chain is built from TRBV5-5 and TRBJ2-7, with 9 bases lining up with TRBD1. This clonotype was sampled from a human donor with active COVID-19. The donor label of this sample is uncertain. This CDR3 is CASSVPGQGSEQYF. CDR3 DNA: TGTGCCAGCAGCGTGCCGGGACAGGGTTCCGAGCAGTACTTC.